This TCR beta chain was sequenced for a study of neurological immune-mediated disorders. Germline CDR1 reads LGHNA; CDR2 reads YSLEER. Unmatched junction bases numbered 10, after V lost 2 bases and J lost 0 bases. The CDR3 runs to 18 residues. Regarding the study as a whole: Across subjects, expanded clones had no CDR3 amino acid sequences in common, pointing to private repertoires in all groups.

PBMCs numbering 2 million and stored at -80 C yielded the unsorted libraries. This clonotype was recorded at least ten times. Antigen specificity is unknown. Template-switch 5'RACE cDNA synthesis added a 10-nucleotide unique molecular identifier. From the 5' RACE reads, TCRdb called clonotypes with MiXCR, one entry per CDR3 protein. The sample contains nearly 30,000 distinct CDR3 sequences, 9.5% to 13% of which appear only once. Sequences were obtained from PBMCs. The chain couples TRBV4-3 to TRBJ2-3; 8 positions agree with TRBD2. The TCR was taken from a woman in her sixties in good health. CDR3 loop: CASSQRGGGYLSTDTQYF. For the CDR3, the DNA is TGCGCCAGCAGCCAACGGGGCGGGGGGTACCTTAGCACAGATACGCAGTATTTT.